The subject of this entry is one T cell receptor (beta chain). The antigen is unknown. The record originates from a study of cytomegalovirus exposure and HLA in healthy donors. There are 15 residues in the CDR3. CDR1 is MGHRA and CDR2 is YSYEKL in the germline V gene. J lost 0 bases, V lost 3 bases, and 5 bases had no gene match. Study-level findings and limits: The productive fraction for most TCR beta V segments was about 87% or about 30% in an earlier analysis.

This PCR relied on a set of 60 Vbeta primers and 13 Jbeta primers. Study processing details: Roughly 11 million of the roughly 80 million unique TCR beta chains counted in a later analysis were shared. Sequencing was performed with immunoSEQ multiplex PCR; in TCRdb, only in-frame clones are kept and a portion is missing. That table is the source of V, J and clone size, and D and trimming were worked out from the DNA. Of fewer than 90,000 clones in the sample, nearly 80% were seen once. Material: PBMCs. The source is a female donor in good health and CMV-seronegative. The rearrangement links TRBV4-1 to TRBJ2-7; 7 bases align to TRBD2. As DNA, the CDR3 is TGCGCCAGCAGCCATGCCGGGACTACCTCCTACGAGCAGTACTTC. Its translation is CASSHAGTTSYEQYF.